This note documents a single TCR beta chain sequence. Its antigen target is currently unknown. Base-call qualities are not available, and no considerably larger clone is one nucleotide away. This specimen comes from a study of blood T cell repertoires in COVID-19 (dated by TCRdb to the early 2020s). For the study in its entirety: Samples from collaborators originated in the United States, Italy and Spain and spanned both the acute and convalescent phases of COVID-19. The prospective study material was composed of cDNA or gDNA derived from T cells, B-cell-depleted T cells, or PBMCs. Deeply sampled blood TCRbeta repertoires from subjects exposed to, actively infected with, or recovered from COVID-19 were included in the dataset. The repertoires were released in a freely available public database intended as a resource for research on the immune response to SARS-CoV-2. The samples were drawn from two sources: the first 160 participants of the ongoing ImmuneRACE study, and over 1,000 subjects contributed by 6 global collaborators. Nearly every sample came with metadata listing a de-identified subject ID, COVID-19 status, age in years and sex. Where available, HLA class I and class II types were taken from metadata supplied by the sample provider and were not determined by assay-based typing. The research as a whole found: Clinical and demographic metadata were provided uncurated, with the amount varying by source and participant.

Via the germline V gene, CDR1 is SGHTA and CDR2 FQGNSA. Trimmed from V: 5 bases; trimmed from J: 0 bases; junction bases lacking a gene match: 10. The CDR3, cysteine through phenylalanine, is 17 amino acids long. Just CDR3 DNA is preserved here, 51 bases in frame from base 1. TCRbeta CDR3 regions were amplified from genomic DNA by means of the immunoSEQ Assay, a bias-controlled multiplex PCR. The original methods were these. Within the assay, amplification of reference gene primers was used to estimate how many nucleated cells each sample contained. To quantify the absolute abundance of each unique TCRbeta CDR3 rearrangement, sequence reads were collapsed and filtered. For each sample, productive Simpson clonality was calculated by taking the square root of Simpson's diversity index across productive rearrangements. As stored in TCRdb, this immuneACCESS dataset retains in-frame rearrangements with V and J assigned. A fraction of the clones does not appear; measured against another copy, unresolved V genes explain less than half of the discrepancy, and the remainder lacks a known reason. The V and J calls and the clone size are those of that table, but D and trimming were determined from the DNA. The sample data list 150,000 to 200,000 clones, and about 95% of these were observed just once. The ten largest clones add up to around 0.8% of the sample.

At one collaborating source in Seattle, patients were enrolled during active infection and were followed longitudinally through the course of disease. Whole blood was collected in K2EDTA tubes by collaborating institutions according to the institutions' own protocols. Collaborator samples were shipped for TCRbeta analysis as frozen whole blood, isolated PBMCs, or DNA extracted from either sample type. The sequence derives from a man aged 25-40 years with COVID-19, enrolled during active disease. The sequencing input was peripheral blood. The sequence joins TRBV7-2 to TRBJ1-3; 7 central nucleotides agree with TRBD1. CDR3 reads: CASSMEATGFSGNTIYF. The bases read TGTGCCAGCAGCATGGAGGCGACAGGGTTCTCTGGAAACACCATATATTTT.